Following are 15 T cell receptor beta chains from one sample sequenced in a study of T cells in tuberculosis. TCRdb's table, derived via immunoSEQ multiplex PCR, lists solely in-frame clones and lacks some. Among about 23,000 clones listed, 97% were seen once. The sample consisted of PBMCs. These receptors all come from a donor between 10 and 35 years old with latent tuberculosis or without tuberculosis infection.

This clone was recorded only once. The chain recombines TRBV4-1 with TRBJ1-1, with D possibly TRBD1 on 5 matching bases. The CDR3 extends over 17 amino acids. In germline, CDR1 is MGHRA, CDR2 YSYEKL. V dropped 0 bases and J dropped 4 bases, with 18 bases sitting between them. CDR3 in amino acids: CASSQEGAGQIGTEAFF. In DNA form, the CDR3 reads TGCGCCAGCAGCCAAGAAGGGGCAGGGCAAATAGGCACTGAAGCTTTCTTT.

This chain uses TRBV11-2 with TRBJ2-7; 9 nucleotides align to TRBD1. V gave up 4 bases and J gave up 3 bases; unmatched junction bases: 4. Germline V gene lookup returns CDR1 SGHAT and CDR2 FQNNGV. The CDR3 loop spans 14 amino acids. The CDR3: CASSYRDRDYEQYF. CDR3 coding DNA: TGTGCCAGCAGCTACCGGGACAGGGACTACGAGCAGTACTTC.

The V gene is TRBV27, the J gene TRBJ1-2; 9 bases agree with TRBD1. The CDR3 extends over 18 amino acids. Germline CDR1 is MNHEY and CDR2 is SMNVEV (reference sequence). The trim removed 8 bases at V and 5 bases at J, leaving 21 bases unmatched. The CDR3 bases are TGTGCCAGCCAAACACTGACAGGGGGAAAGTATCAAGTTTATGGCTACACCTTC. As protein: CASQTLTGGKYQVYGYTF.

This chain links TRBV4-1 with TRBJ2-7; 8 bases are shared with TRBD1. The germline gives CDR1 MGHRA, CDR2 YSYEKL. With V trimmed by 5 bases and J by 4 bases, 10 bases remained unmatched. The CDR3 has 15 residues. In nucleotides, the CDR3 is TGCGCCAGCAGCACATCTGGGCAGGGGGCATACGAGCAGTACTTC. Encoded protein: CASSTSGQGAYEQYF.

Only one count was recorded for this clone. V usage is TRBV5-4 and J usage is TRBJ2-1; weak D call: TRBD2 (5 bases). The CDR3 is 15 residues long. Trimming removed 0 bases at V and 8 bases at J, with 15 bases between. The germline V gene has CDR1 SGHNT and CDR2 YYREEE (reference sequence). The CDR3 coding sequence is TGTGCCAGCAGCTTGGAGGCTAGAGGGATCGATGAGCAGTTCTTC. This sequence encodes CASSLEARGIDEQFF.

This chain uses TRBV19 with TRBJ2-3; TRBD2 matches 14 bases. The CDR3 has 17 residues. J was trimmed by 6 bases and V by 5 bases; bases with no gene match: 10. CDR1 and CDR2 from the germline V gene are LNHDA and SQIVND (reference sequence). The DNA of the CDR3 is TGTGCCAGTAGTGGCCACCGACTAGCGGGAGGGCCGGATACGCAGTATTTT. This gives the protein CASSGHRLAGGPDTQYF.

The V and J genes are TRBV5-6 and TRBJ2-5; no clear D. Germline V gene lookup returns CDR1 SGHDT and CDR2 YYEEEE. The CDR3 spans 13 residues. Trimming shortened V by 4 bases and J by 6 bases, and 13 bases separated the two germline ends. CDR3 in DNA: TGTGCCAGCAGCCCCCGGGTCCACCAGACCCAGTACTTC. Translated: CASSPRVHQTQYF.

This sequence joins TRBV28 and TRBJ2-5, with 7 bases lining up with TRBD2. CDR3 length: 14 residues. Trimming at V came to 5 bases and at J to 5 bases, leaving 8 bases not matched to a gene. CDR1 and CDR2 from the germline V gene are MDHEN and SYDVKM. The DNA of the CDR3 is TGTGCCAGCAGTCCCGGCGGGAGTTCGGAGACCCAGTACTTC. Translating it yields CASSPGGSSETQYF.

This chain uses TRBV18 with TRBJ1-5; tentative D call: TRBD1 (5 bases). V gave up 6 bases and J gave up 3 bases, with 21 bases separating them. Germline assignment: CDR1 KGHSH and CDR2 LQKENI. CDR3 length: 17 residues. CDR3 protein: CASSSAGYGADNQPQHF. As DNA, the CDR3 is TGTGCCAGCTCGTCAGCGGGTTATGGGGCGGACAATCAGCCCCAGCATTTT.

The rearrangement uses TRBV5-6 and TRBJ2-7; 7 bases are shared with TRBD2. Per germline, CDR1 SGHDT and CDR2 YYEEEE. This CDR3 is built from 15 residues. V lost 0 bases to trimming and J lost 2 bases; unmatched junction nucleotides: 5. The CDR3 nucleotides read TGTGCCAGCAGCTTGGGGGCTAGCGGAACCTACGAGCAGTACTTC. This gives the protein CASSLGASGTYEQYF.

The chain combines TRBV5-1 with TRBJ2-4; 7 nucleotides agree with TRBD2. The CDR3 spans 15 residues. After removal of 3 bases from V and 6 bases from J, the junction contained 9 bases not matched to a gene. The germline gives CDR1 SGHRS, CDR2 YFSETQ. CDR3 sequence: CASSSDPGTTNIQYF. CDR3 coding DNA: TGCGCCAGCAGCTCAGACCCCGGGACTACAAACATTCAGTACTTC.

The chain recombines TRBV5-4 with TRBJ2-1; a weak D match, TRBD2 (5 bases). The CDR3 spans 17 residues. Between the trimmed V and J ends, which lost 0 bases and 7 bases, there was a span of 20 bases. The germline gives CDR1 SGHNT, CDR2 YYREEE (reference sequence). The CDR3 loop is CASSLGPGPMGSNEQFF. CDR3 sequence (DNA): TGTGCCAGCAGCTTGGGACCAGGACCGATGGGGAGTAATGAGCAGTTCTTC.

The chain's CDR3 is CASSLGTSGWKEGYTF. CDR3 in DNA: TGTGCCAGCAGCTTGGGCACGTCGGGTTGGAAGGAAGGCTACACCTTC. The J gene is TRBJ1-2, the V gene TRBV5-4; D unclear. CDR3 length: 16 residues. The V gene's germline CDR1 is SGHNT and CDR2 YYREEE (reference sequence). V lost 0 bases and J 8 bases, leaving 20 bases between the germline ends.

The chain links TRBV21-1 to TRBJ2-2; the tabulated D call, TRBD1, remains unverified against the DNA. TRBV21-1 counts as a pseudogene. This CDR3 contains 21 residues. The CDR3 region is CASSTFNPTGDTGKNTGELFF. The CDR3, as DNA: TGTGCCAGCAGCACCTTCAACCCGACAGGGGACACCGGAAAAAACACCGGGGAGCTGTTTTTT.

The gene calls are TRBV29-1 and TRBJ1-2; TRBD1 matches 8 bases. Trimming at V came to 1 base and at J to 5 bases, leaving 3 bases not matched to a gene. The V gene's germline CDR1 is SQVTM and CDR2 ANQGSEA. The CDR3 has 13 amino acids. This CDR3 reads CSVEGTGIYGYTF. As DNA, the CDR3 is TGCAGCGTTGAAGGGACAGGGATATATGGCTACACCTTC.